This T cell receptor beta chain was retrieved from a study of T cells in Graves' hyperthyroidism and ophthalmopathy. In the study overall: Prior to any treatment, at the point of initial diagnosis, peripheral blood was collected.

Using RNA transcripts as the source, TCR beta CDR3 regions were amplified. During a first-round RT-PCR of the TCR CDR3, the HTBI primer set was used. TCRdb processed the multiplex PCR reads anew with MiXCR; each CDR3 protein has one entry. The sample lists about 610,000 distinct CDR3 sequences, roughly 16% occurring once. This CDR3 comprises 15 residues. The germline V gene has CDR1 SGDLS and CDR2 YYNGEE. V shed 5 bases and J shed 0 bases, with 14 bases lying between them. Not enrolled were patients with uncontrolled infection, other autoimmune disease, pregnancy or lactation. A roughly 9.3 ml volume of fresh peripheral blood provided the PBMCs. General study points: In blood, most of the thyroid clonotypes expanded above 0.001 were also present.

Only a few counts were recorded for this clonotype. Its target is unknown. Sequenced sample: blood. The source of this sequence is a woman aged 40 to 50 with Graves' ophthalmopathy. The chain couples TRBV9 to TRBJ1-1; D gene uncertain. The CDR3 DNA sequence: TGTGCCAGCAGAAGAATGGTAGGTGTGAACACTGAAGCTTTCTTT. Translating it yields CASRRMVGVNTEAFF.